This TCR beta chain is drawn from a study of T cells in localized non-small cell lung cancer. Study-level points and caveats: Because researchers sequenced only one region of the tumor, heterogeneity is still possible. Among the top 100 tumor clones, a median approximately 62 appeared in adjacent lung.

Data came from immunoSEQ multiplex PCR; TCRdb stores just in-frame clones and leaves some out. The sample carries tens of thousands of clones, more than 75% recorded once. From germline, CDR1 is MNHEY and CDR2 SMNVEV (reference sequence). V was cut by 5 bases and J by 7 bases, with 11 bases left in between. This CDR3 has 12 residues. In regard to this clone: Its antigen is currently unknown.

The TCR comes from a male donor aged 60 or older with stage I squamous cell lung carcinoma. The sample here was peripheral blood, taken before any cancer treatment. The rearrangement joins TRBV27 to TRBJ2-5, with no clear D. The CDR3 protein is CASSLLGGTQYF. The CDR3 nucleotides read TGTGCCAGCAGTCTCCTGGGTGGGACCCAGTACTTC.